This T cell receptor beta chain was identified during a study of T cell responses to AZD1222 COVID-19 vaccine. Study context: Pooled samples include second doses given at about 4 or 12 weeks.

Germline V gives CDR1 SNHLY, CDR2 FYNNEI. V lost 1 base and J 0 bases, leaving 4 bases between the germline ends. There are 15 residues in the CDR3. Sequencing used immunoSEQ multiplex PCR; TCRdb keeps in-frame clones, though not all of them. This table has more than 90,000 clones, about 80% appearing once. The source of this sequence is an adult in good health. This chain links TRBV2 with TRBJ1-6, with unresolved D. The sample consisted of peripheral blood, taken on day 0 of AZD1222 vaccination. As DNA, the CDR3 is TGTGCCAGCAGTGAAGGGGACTCCTATAATTCACCCCTCCACTTT. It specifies CASSEGDSYNSPLHF.